These 21 T cell receptor beta chains were all obtained from the same sample, sequenced in a study of blood T cell repertoires in COVID-19. Clones were sequenced by immunoSEQ multiplex PCR, and TCRdb holds only the in-frame ones, with some missing. The sample has about 69,000 clones; 60% to 80% are singletons. The sample was peripheral blood. The receptors stem from a human donor in a cohort sampled during active COVID-19.

The table lists this clone with a few counts. The rearrangement joins TRBV19 to TRBJ2-1, with 9 positions matching TRBD1. Looked up from germline, CDR1 is LNHDA and CDR2 is SQIVND (reference sequence). This CDR3 spans 17 amino acids. With V trimmed by 2 bases and J by 1 base, 6 bases remained unmatched. CDR3 sequence (DNA): TGTGCCAGTAGTATACGCCGGACAGGGGCGTCCTACAATGAGCAGTTCTTC. Translated: CASSIRRTGASYNEQFF.

The chain is built from TRBV2 and TRBJ2-5; 7 bases fit TRBD1. Germline CDR1 and CDR2: SNHLY and FYNNEI. CDR3 length: 13 amino acids. Trimming at V came to 9 bases and at J to 5 bases, leaving 9 bases not matched to a gene. CDR3 coding DNA: TGTGCCAGTCCACAGGGGCTCGAGGAGACCCAGTACTTC. This codes for CASPQGLEETQYF.

The genes are TRBV27 and TRBJ2-7; D may be TRBD1 (6 bases). This CDR3 has 15 residues. The germline gives CDR1 MNHEY, CDR2 SMNVEV (reference sequence). The ends were cut back, 0 bases at V and 0 bases at J, with 9 bases in the middle. DNA for the CDR3: TGTGCCAGCAGTTTATCTGCAGGGGCCTCCTACGAGCAGTACTTC. This sequence encodes CASSLSAGASYEQYF.

The V and J genes are TRBV12-3 or TRBV12-4 and TRBJ1-5; the D is unclear. CDR3 length: 13 amino acids. The V and J ends lost 4 bases and 6 bases respectively, with 10 bases between them. The CDR3 loop reads CASSSLRSQPQHF. The DNA for the CDR3 is TGTGCCAGCAGTTCCTTAAGGAGTCAGCCCCAGCATTTT.

This clone was recorded only once. V and J are TRBV10-3 and TRBJ2-3, with 7 bases fitting TRBD2. V lost 0 bases, J lost 5 bases, and 8 bases stayed unmatched. Germline-derived CDR1 and CDR2 are ENHRY and SYGVKD. The CDR3 runs 16 residues. The CDR3 is CAISESGRGEGDTQYF. CDR3 sequence (DNA): TGTGCCATCAGTGAGTCCGGACGGGGGGAGGGAGATACGCAGTATTTT.

The chain combines TRBV28 with TRBJ2-4; 7 bases match TRBD2. The CDR3 loop spans 17 amino acids. Per the germline V gene, CDR1 is MDHEN and CDR2 is SYDVKM. With V trimmed by 4 bases and J by 10 bases, 19 bases remained unmatched. The CDR3 DNA sequence: TGTGCCAGCAGTTCCCCCGCCATAAGCGGGGCCCTAGGGATTCAGTACTTC. Its translation is CASSSPAISGALGIQYF.

The chain uses TRBV19 and TRBJ1-5, with 8 nucleotides matching TRBD1. Germline values: CDR1 LNHDA, CDR2 SQIVND (reference sequence). The CDR3 is 17 amino acids. Germline trimming cut 6 bases from V and 3 bases from J; bases unmatched to any gene: 13. The CDR3 is CASRTGQGVLFNQPQHF. The CDR3 nucleotides are TGTGCCAGTAGAACTGGACAGGGAGTCCTTTTCAATCAGCCCCAGCATTTT.

This clone appeared a few times. The V and J genes are TRBV7-2 and TRBJ2-7, with unresolved D. V gave up 0 bases and J gave up 5 bases, with 8 bases separating them. Germline V lookup: CDR1 SGHTA, CDR2 FQGNSA. This CDR3 contains 13 residues. The chain's CDR3 is CASSLALGDEQYF. The CDR3 coding sequence is TGTGCCAGCAGCTTAGCTCTAGGCGACGAGCAGTACTTC. The full variable domain, its missing parts supplied by reference TRBV7-2 and TRBJ2-7, is GAGVSQSPSNKVTEKGKDVELRCDPISGHTALYWYRQSLGQGLEFLIYFQGNSAPDKSGLPSDRFSAERTGGSVSTLTIQRTQQEDSAVYLCASSLALGDEQYFGPGTRLTVT.

For the CDR3, the DNA is TGTGCCAGTAGTACATATATCCCTCGAGGTAGCGGGAGGGCCGGGTACAATGAGCAGTTCTTC. This codes for CASSTYIPRGSGRAGYNEQFF. The V and J genes are TRBV19 and TRBJ2-1, with TRBD2 identical over 11 bases. Germline V gene data show CDR1 as LNHDA and CDR2 as SQIVND (reference sequence). V gave up 4 bases and J gave up 4 bases; unmatched junction bases: 21. The CDR3 consists of 21 residues.

V is TRBV3-1 (or the pseudogene TRBV3-2) and J is TRBJ1-4; D is perhaps TRBD1 (5 bases). Between the trimmed V and J ends, which lost 4 bases and 10 bases, there was a span of 10 bases. CDR1 LGHDT and CDR2 YNNKEL come from the germline V gene (reference sequence). The CDR3 spans 12 residues. The CDR3: CASSPGRGKLFF. In DNA, the CDR3 is TGTGCCAGCAGCCCCGGTAGGGGAAAACTGTTTTTT.

The genes are TRBV19 and TRBJ1-6; unclear D gene. The CDR3 is 14 amino acids. The ends were cut back, 10 bases at V and 7 bases at J, with 17 bases in the middle. Germline V CDR1 and CDR2: LNHDA, SQIVND (reference sequence). The CDR3 loop is CATSQGGWNSPLHF. The DNA of the CDR3 is TGTGCCACCAGCCAAGGAGGGTGGAATTCACCCCTCCACTTT.

This clone turned up a few times. The chain is built from TRBV6-5 and TRBJ2-2; a weak D match, TRBD1 (5 bases). CDR3 length: 14 residues. Trimming shortened V by 0 bases and J by 7 bases, and 9 bases separated the two germline ends. Germline V lookup: CDR1 MNHEY, CDR2 SVGAGI. CDR3 sequence reads: CASSYSSGRGELFF. The CDR3 region has the DNA TGTGCCAGCAGTTACTCCTCAGGGCGCGGGGAGCTGTTTTTT.

This chain connects TRBV29-1 to TRBJ1-5; D not certain. V lost 5 bases to trimming and J lost 9 bases, with 11 bases between them. The germline CDR1 and CDR2 sequences are SQVTM and ANQGSEA. The CDR3 runs to 11 residues. The DNA of the CDR3 is TGCAGCGTTAAAACCCCGCGGCCCCAGCATTTT. This sequence encodes CSVKTPRPQHF.

V and J are TRBV5-1 and TRBJ2-2; D perhaps matches TRBD1 (5 bases). This CDR3 is 14 amino acids long. Germline V CDR1 and CDR2: SGHRS, YFSETQ. V lost 2 bases and J 6 bases, leaving 11 bases between the germline ends. The CDR3 coding sequence is TGCGCCAGCAGCTTAGGGGAAATTGCCGGGGAGCTGTTTTTT. Encoded protein: CASSLGEIAGELFF.

This clone was observed a few times. Other DNA sequences in this specimen translate into the identical CDR3. The V call is TRBV6-5, the J call TRBJ1-5, with D unclear. Germline assignment: CDR1 MNHEY and CDR2 SVGAGI. CDR3 length equals 15 residues. The V end lost 6 bases, the J end lost 2 bases, and 14 bases lay between the germline ends. The CDR3 loop is CASSPRSGGNQPQHF. Written as DNA, the CDR3 is TGTGCCAGCAGCCCCAGGTCCGGGGGCAATCAGCCCCAGCATTTT.

The rearrangement uses TRBV3-1 (or the pseudogene TRBV3-2) and TRBJ2-7; the D is unclear. Between the trimmed V and J ends, which lost 3 bases and 0 bases, there was a span of 3 bases. The germline CDR1 and CDR2 sequences are LGHDT and YNNKEL (reference sequence). This CDR3 is 12 amino acids long. The CDR3 DNA reads as TGTGCCAGCAGCCACTTCTCCTACGAGCAGTACTTC. Protein: CASSHFSYEQYF.

V and J are TRBV6-5 and TRBJ1-5; 8 bases map to TRBD1. V lost 2 bases and J lost 5; bases outside the gene matches: 8. Germline values: CDR1 MNHEY, CDR2 SVGAGI. The CDR3 is 16 residues long. CDR3 loop: CASSYGQGGIDQPQHF. For the CDR3, the DNA is TGTGCCAGCAGTTACGGACAGGGAGGGATCGATCAGCCCCAGCATTTT.

V gene TRBV7-8 combines with J gene TRBJ1-3; 12 bases line up with TRBD1. The V and J ends lost 2 bases and 4 bases, in that order; junction bases with no gene match: 3. The CDR3 has 16 residues. The V gene's germline CDR1 is SGHVS and CDR2 FQNEAQ. Here the CDR3 reads CASSLRDRGPGNTIYF. The CDR3 region has the DNA TGTGCCAGCAGCTTACGGGACAGGGGGCCGGGAAACACCATATATTTT.

V is TRBV27 and J is TRBJ2-1; TRBD2 matches 7 bases. This CDR3 comprises 18 residues. Germline V gene lookup returns CDR1 MNHEY and CDR2 SMNVEV (reference sequence). V lost 0 bases to trimming and J lost 4 bases; unmatched junction nucleotides: 12. The CDR3 coding sequence is TGTGCCAGCAGTTTATCGAGAGGTGGCCTAGCGGCTTACAATGAGCAGTTCTTC. Amino acids: CASSLSRGGLAAYNEQFF.

This clone was observed a few times. The CDR3 reads CASSFENSPLHF. The CDR3 DNA is TGCGCCAGCAGCTTTGAGAATTCACCCCTCCACTTT. The rearrangement uses TRBV5-1 and TRBJ1-6; no reliable D call. Germline loops: CDR1 SGHRS, CDR2 YFSETQ. The CDR3 runs to 12 residues. V was shortened by 2 bases and J by 7 bases, with 4 bases between the two germline ends. The variable domain in full, with the rest retrieved from reference TRBV5-1 and TRBJ1-6, is KAGVTQTPRYLIKTRGQQVTLSCSPISGHRSVSWYQQTPGQGLQFLFEYFSETQRNKGNFPGRFSGRQFSNSRSEMNVSTLELGDSALYLCASSFENSPLHFGNGTRLTVT.

This rearrangement joins TRBV10-3 to TRBJ1-1, with 7 nucleotides matching TRBD1. This CDR3 has 14 residues. V was pared by 5 bases and J by 1 base, with 4 bases of the junction left unmatched. The germline V gene has CDR1 ENHRY and CDR2 SYGVKD. The CDR3 DNA reads as TGTGCCATCAGTATCGACAGGGAGAACACTGAAGCTTTCTTT. This gives the protein CAISIDRENTEAFF.